A single T cell receptor beta chain is shown here with its context. This clone appeared once. Its antigen is unknown. No base-level quality is on record; no much larger clone is a single base apart. This sample is drawn from a study of PD-1 blockade in mismatch repair-deficient tumors (dated by TCRdb to about 2017). Some background on the complete study: Between late 2013 and September 2016, the trial enrolled about 93 consecutive patients with 12 mismatch repair-deficient cancer types, every one of whom had been previously treated and was progressing. Tumor-associated T cell clones in the peripheral blood of patients responding to PD-1 blockade were tracked using deep sequencing of TCR CDR3 regions. Results and caveats for the whole study, not just this receptor: Rapid expansion after pembrolizumab followed by contraction, generally before radiologic responses, was shown by tumor-resident clones, which were often undetectable in blood before treatment.

For every enrolled patient, mismatch repair deficiency was confirmed by either polymerase chain reaction or immunohistochemistry. TCR sequencing was performed for three patients who responded to pembrolizumab therapy. The phase II trial prospectively tested pembrolizumab PD-1 blockade in advanced mismatch repair-deficient cancers regardless of tissue of origin. Peripheral blood T cell samples were serially collected before and at multiple times after PD-1 blockade was started. Blood sampling times were expressed in weeks after the first pembrolizumab dose. V is cut by 6 bases and J by 5 bases, and the space between the germline ends is 13 bases. CDR1 and CDR2 (MNHEY, SVGAGI) derive from the germline V gene. The CDR3 holds 13 amino acids from the cysteine to the phenylalanine. CDR3 DNA only is kept here, 39 bases in frame from base 1. Libraries were constructed by the immunoSEQ multiplex PCR assay. TCRdb retrieved this table from immuneACCESS and kept in-frame rearrangements only. Not all clones are present; in checked studies, unresolved V genes account for under half, and no reason is known for the remainder. The sample table contains 60,000 to 70,000 clones; only one count was recorded for 88% of them. Around 14% of the sample comes from the top ten.

In this chain, TRBV6-5 is recombined with TRBJ2-5; the D region possibly corresponds to TRBD1 (5 bases align). The clonotype comes from an adult with mismatch repair-deficient cancer. Sequences were derived from peripheral blood, sampled 52 weeks after starting pembrolizumab. The DNA sequence is as follows: TGTGCCAGCAGAATTACAGGATGGGAGACCCAGTACTTC. This codes for CASRITGWETQYF.